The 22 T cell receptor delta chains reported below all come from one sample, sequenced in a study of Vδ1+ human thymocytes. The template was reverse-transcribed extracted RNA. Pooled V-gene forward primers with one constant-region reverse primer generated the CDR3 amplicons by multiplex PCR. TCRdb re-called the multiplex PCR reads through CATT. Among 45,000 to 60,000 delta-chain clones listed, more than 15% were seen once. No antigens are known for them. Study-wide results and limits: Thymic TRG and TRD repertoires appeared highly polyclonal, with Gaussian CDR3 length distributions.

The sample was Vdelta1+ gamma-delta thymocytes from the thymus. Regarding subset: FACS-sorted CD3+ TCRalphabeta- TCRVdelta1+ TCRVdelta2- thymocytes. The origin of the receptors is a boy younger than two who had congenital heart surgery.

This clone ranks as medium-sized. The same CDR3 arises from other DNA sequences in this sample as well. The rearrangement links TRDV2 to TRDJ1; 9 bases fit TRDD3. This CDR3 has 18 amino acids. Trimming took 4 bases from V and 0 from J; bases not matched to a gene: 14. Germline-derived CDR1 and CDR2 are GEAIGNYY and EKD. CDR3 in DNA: TGTGCCTGTGATTGGGAAATACTGGGGGACCGTAACACCGATAAACTCATCTTT. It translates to CACDWEILGDRNTDKLIF.

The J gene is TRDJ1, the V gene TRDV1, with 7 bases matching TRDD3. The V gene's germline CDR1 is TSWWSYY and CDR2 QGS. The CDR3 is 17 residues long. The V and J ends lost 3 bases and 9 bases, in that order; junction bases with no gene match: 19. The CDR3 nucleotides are TGTGCTCTTGGGGACCCTACTGTATCGGGGGATGGGGGGGAACTCATCTTT. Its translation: CALGDPTVSGDGGELIF.

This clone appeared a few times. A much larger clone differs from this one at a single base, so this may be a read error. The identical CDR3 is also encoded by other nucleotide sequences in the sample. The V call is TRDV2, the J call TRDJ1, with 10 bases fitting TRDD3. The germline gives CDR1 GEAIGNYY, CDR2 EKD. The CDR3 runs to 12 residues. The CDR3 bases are TGTGCCTGTGACTGGGGGATACAGGAACTCATTTTT. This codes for CACDWGIQELIF.

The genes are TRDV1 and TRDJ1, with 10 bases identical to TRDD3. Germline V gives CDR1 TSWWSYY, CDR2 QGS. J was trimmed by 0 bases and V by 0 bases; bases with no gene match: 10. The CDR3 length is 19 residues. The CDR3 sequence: CALGELRGTGGWYTDKLIF. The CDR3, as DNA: TGTGCTCTTGGGGAACTAAGGGGTACTGGGGGATGGTACACCGATAAACTCATCTTT.

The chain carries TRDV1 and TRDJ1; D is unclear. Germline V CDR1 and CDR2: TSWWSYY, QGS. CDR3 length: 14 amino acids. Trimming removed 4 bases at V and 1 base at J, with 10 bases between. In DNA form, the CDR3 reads TGTGCTCTTGGGGCCCTAGGGGCCACCGATAAACTCATCTTT. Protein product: CALGALGATDKLIF.

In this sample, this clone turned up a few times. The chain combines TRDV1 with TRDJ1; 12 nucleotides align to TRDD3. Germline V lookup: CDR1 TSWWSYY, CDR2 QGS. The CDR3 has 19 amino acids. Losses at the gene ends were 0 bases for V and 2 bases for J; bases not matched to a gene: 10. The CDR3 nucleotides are TGTGCTCTTGGGGAACTAGGGATACTGGGGGATACTAGGACCGATAAACTCATCTTT. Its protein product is CALGELGILGDTRTDKLIF.

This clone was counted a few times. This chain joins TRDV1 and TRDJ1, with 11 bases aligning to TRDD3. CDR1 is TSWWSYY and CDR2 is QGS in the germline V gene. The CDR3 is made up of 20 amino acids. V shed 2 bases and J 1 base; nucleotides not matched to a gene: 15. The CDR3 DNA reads TGTGCTCTTGGGGAATCTACCCAACGTGGGGGATACGGAGGCACCGATAAACTCATCTTT. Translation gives CALGESTQRGGYGGTDKLIF.

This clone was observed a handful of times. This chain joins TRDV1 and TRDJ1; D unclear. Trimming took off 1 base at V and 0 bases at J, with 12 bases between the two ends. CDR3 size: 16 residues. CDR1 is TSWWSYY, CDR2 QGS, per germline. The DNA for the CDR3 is TGTGCTCTTGGGGAACGGTACAATTGGTACACCGATAAACTCATCTTT. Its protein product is CALGERYNWYTDKLIF.

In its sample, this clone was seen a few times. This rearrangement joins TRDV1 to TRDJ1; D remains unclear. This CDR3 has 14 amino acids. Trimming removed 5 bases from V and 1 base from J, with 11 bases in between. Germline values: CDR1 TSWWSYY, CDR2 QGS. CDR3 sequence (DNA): TGTGCTCTTGGGCCGCACTCATTCACCGATAAACTCATCTTT. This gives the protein CALGPHSFTDKLIF.

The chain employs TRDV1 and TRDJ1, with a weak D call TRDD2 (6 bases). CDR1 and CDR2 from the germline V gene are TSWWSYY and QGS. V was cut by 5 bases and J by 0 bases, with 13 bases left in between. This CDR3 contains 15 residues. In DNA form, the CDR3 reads TGTGCTCTTGGGTTTCCTAGTTTCTACACCGATAAACTCATCTTT. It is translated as CALGFPSFYTDKLIF.

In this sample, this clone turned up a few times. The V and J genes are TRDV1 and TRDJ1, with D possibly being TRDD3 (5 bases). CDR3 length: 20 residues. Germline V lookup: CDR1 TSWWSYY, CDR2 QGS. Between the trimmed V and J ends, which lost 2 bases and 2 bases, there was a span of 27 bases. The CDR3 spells CALGESKFSPPHTGTDKLIF. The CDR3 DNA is TGTGCTCTTGGGGAATCAAAATTTTCGCCCCCACATACTGGTACCGATAAACTCATCTTT.

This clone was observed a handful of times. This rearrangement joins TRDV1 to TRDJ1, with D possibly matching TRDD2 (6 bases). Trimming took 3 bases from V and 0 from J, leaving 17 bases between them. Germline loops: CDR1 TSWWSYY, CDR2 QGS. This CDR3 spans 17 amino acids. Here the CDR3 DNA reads TGTGCTCTTGGGGAGTTCCTAACACTACCCTACACCGATAAACTCATCTTT. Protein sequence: CALGEFLTLPYTDKLIF.

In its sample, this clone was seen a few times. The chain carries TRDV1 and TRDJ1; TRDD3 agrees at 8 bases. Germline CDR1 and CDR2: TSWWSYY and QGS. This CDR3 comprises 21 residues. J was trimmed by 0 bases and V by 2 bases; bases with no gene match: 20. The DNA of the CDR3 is TGTGCTCTTGGGGAAGGTTCCACTAGTCTCGTACTGGGGGTTTACACCGATAAACTCATCTTT. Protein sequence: CALGEGSTSLVLGVYTDKLIF.

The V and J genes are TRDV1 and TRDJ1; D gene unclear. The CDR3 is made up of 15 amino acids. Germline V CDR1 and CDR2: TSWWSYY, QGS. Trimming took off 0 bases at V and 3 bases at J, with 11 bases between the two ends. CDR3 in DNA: TGTGCTCTTGGGGAACTTTCCGTGGGTCCCGATAAACTCATCTTT. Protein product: CALGELSVGPDKLIF.

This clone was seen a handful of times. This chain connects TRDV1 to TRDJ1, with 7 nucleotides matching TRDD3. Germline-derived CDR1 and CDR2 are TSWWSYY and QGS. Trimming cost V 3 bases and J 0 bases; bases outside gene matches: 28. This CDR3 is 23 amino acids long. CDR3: CALGETHLHRPLGGFGDTDKLIF. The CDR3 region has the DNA TGTGCTCTTGGGGAGACACACCTTCATAGACCTCTGGGGGGATTCGGCGACACCGATAAACTCATCTTT.

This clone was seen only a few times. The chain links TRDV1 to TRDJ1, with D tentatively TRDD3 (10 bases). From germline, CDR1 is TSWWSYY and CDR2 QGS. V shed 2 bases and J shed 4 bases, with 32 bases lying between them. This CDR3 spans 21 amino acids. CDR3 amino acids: CALGERGTFLQGGYAFDKLIF. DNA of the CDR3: TGTGCTCTTGGGGAAAGAGGAACCTTCCTACAGGGGGGATACGCATTCGATAAACTCATCTTT.

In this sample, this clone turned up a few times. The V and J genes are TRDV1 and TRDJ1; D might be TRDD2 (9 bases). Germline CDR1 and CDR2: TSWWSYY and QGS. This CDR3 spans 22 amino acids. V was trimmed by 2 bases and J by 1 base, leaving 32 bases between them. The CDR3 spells CALGERRLPTSGILHCTDKLIF. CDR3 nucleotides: TGTGCTCTTGGGGAAAGGCGCCTTCCTACGTCGGGGATACTGCACTGCACCGATAAACTCATCTTT.

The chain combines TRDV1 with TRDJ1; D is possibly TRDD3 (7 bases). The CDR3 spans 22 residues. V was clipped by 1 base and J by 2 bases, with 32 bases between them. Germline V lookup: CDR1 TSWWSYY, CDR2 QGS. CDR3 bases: TGTGCTCTTGGGGAACCATCTCCCTGGTCCTACGGCCTACTGGGGTTGACCGATAAACTCATCTTT. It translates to CALGEPSPWSYGLLGLTDKLIF.

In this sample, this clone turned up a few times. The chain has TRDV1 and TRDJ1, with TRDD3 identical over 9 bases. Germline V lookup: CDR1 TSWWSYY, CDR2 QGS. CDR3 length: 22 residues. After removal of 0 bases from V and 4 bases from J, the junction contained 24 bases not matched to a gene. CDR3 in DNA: TGTGCTCTTGGGGAACTAGGCCCTCAAAATCCCAGTACTGGGGGAACGGGCGATAAACTCATCTTT. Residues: CALGELGPQNPSTGGTGDKLIF.

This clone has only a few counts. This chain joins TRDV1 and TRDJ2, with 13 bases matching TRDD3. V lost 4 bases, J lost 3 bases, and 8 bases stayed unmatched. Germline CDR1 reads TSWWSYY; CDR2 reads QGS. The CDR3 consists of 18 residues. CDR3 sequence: CALGGYVLGDTVTAQLFF. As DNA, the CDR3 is TGTGCTCTTGGGGGCTACGTACTGGGGGATACGGTGACAGCACAACTCTTCTTT.

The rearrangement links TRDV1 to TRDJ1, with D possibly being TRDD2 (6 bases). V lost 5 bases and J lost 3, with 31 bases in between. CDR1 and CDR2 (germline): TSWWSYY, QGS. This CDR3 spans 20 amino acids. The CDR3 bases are TGTGCTCTTGGGCCCCGGCCGCCTTCCGAGAGATACTGTGGGGCCGATAAACTCATCTTT. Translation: CALGPRPPSERYCGADKLIF.

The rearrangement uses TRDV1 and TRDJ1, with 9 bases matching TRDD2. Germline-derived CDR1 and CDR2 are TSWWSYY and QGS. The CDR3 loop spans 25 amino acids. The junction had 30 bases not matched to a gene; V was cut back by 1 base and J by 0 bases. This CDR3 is CALGEPCEAKPSYVRWGTYTDKLIF. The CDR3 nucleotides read TGTGCTCTTGGGGAACCCTGCGAGGCTAAGCCTTCCTACGTGAGGTGGGGGACTTACACCGATAAACTCATCTTT.